A selection of T cell receptor beta chains follows, all from one sample in a study of blood T cell repertoires in COVID-19. Produced via immunoSEQ multiplex PCR; TCRdb's table is partial and in-frame only. The table lists roughly 110,000 clones, 86% of them singletons. Sample: peripheral blood. These receptors were collected from a middle-aged man with acute or convalescent COVID-19. The conserved cysteine and the conserved F or W are not part of the CDR3 here.

v_gene	CDR3aa
TRBV15	ATSREGDRANEQY
TRBV6-1	ASSEGRGPNQPQH
TRBV7-9	ASSLIQGIHEQY
TRBV4-3	ASSQEASGGVVVDEQY
TRBV6-5	ASRDTGTVSYEQY
TRBV6-6	ASSRPGTGFSYNEQF
TRBV15	ATSRTARQGWLYNEQF
TRBV5-1	ASSLLGGETGELF
TRBV5-1	ASSWIQWNEQF
TRBV14	ASSHRTSGSHNEQF
TRBV30	AWSYRALELF
TRBV9	ASSALGQKNSPLH
TRBV12-3/TRBV12-4	ASSPDRSTEAF
TRBV4-1	ASSDPRGKTLGTDTQY
TRBV4-3	ASSPGQGEANEKLF
TRBV29-1	SVLVSGRDEQF
TRBV25-1	ASSVGGNNSPLH
TRBV9	ASSVGTVNEKLF
TRBV5-1	ASSSTRGTDTQY
TRBV28	ASIDSYTEAF
TRBV5-4	ASSLEGGGSTEAF
TRBV5-6	ASSLGGRDEQF
TRBV6-2/TRBV6-3	ASSSNRALEEQF
TRBV19	ASSRDGGNQPQH
TRBV5-1	ASSYDTDQPQH
TRBV27	ASSKYTGGDKEAF
TRBV7-2	ASSRADTQY
TRBV7-2	ASSVRQGAEANYGYT
TRBV24-1	ATSDPAGASYNEQF
TRBV18	ASSRAGAWAEAF
TRBV19	ASYGTGRAEAF
TRBV18	ASSPSGTSITDTQY
TRBV10-3	AISEWRVVNTEAF
TRBV7-2	ASSLGGQGANEQF
TRBV29-1	SVGNSNTEAF
TRBV6-1	ASSDERGGYGYT
TRBV6-1	ASSEGSKGGYGYT
TRBV11-3	ASSLRTGGMGELF
TRBV18	ASSPGQVEFYGYT
TRBV9	ASGKGGLEQY
TRBV11-2	ASSLTGSNEQF
TRBV14	ASSRTNGVYGYT
TRBV7-2	ASSPRSGSGANVLT
TRBV29-1	SVVSDRRGAYGYT
TRBV1	TSSYFRDRDTEAF
TRBV3-1/TRBV3-2	ASSQRGEETQY
TRBV5-8	ASSARDRGWGTEAF
TRBV5-4	ASSDPSGGAETQY
TRBV5-1	ASRPPQEAF
TRBV12-5	ASGLVQGAYGNTIY
TRBV9	ASSVGVRGQAFSGNTIY
TRBV5-6	ASSQNIGQAGPYGYT
TRBV15	ATSRDHSRGQY